Below are 23 T cell receptor beta chains sequenced from a single sample in a study of T cell changes during pregnancy in multiple sclerosis. Profiled with immunoSEQ multiplex PCR; TCRdb holds only in-frame clones, not every one. The table includes 25,000 to 30,000 clones, around 94% detected once. The sample here was CD8+ T cells from peripheral blood mononuclear cells, taken before pregnancy. Every receptor here comes from a female donor with multiple sclerosis, enrolled in a pregnancy study.

This chain connects TRBV2 to TRBJ2-1, with TRBD2 matching 9 bases. CDR3 length: 15 residues. V shed 5 bases, J shed 1 base, and the junction held 3 bases outside the gene matches. CDR1 is SNHLY, CDR2 FYNNEI, per germline. Written as DNA, the CDR3 is TGTGCCAGCAGTCCTAGCGGGGATTCCTACAATGAGCAGTTCTTC. It encodes CASSPSGDSYNEQFF.

Here the CDR3 DNA reads TGTGCCAGCAGCCCACCAGAGGGACAGGTAAAAGAGACCCAGTACTTC. It encodes CASSPPEGQVKETQYF. The V gene is TRBV7-9, the J gene TRBJ2-5, with 8 bases that match TRBD1. The J segment lost 3 bases and the V segment lost 5 bases, leaving 11 bases of the junction unmatched. Germline V CDR1 and CDR2: SEHNR, FQNEAQ (reference sequence). This CDR3 has 16 residues.

V usage is TRBV6-5 and J usage is TRBJ1-1; tentatively, D is TRBD1 (5 bases). The CDR3 is 13 amino acids. CDR1 MNHEY and CDR2 SVGAGI come from the germline V gene. Trimming pared 0 bases from V and 12 bases from J, leaving 14 bases between. CDR3 sequence: CASSYSIGGGPFF. CDR3 nucleotide sequence: TGTGCCAGCAGTTACTCGATCGGGGGGGGACCTTTCTTT.

The chain carries TRBV5-5 and TRBJ1-1; a weak D match, TRBD1 (5 bases). V lost 1 base to trimming and J lost 1 base, with 8 bases between them. The CDR3 contains 14 residues. Germline assignment: CDR1 SGHKS and CDR2 YYEKEE (reference sequence). The CDR3 sequence: CASSLYRGNTEAFF. CDR3 sequence (DNA): TGTGCCAGCAGCTTGTATAGGGGGAACACTGAAGCTTTCTTT.

The gene calls are TRBV9 and TRBJ2-7, with 7 bases that match TRBD1. The CDR3 contains 15 residues. Germline assignment: CDR1 SGDLS and CDR2 YYNGEE. V dropped 0 bases and J dropped 6; count of bases not matched to a gene: 9. CDR3 nucleotide sequence: TGTGCCAGCAGCGTAGGGGGACAGACACTGGGCGAGCAGTACTTC. This sequence encodes CASSVGGQTLGEQYF. The complete variable domain, with remaining parts taken from reference TRBV9 and TRBJ2-7, reads DSGVTQTPKHLITATGQRVTLRCSPRSGDLSVYWYQQSLDQGLQFLIQYYNGEERAKGNILERFSAQQFPDLHSELNLSSLELGDSALYFCASSVGGQTLGEQYFGPGTRLTVT.

The count of this clone is one. V gene TRBV28 combines with J gene TRBJ2-5, with 7 positions matching TRBD2. The DNA end favors TRBJ2-7, so the J call may be wrong. This CDR3 is built from 15 residues. Germline V lookup: CDR1 MDHEN, CDR2 SYDVKM. CDR3 bases: TGTGCCAGCAGTTTATGGCGGGCGGGAGTTGACGAGCAGTACTTC. Protein product: CASSLWRAGVDEQYF.

This sequence joins TRBV11-1 and TRBJ1-1; D is perhaps TRBD1 (5 bases). The CDR3 loop spans 16 amino acids. Germline-derived CDR1 and CDR2 are SGHAT and FQDESV (reference sequence). V lost 5 bases and J lost 5, with 21 bases in between. The CDR3 sequence: CASSHYLQGGVTEAFF. The CDR3 nucleotides read TGTGCCAGCAGCCATTATCTCCAGGGAGGAGTAACTGAAGCTTTCTTT.

The V and J genes are TRBV7-3 and TRBJ2-7, with D perhaps TRBD2 (6 bases). This CDR3 has 12 amino acids. Trimming removed 4 bases from V and 6 bases from J, with 10 bases in between. From germline, CDR1 is SGHTA and CDR2 FQGTGA. CDR3 amino acids: CASSSLGGEQYF. The CDR3 nucleotides read TGTGCCAGCAGCTCTCTCGGGGGCGAGCAGTACTTC. The full variable domain, in which reference TRBV7-3 and TRBJ2-7 provide the parts outside the CDR3, is GAGVSQTPSNKVTEKGKYVELRCDPISGHTALYWYRQSLGQGPEFLIYFQGTGAADDSGLPNDRFFAVRPEGSVSTLKIQRTERGDSAVYLCASSSLGGEQYFGPGTRLTVT.

V gene TRBV27 combines with J gene TRBJ2-7, with D maybe TRBD1 (6 bases). CDR3 length equals 12 residues. Trimming took off 10 bases at V and 1 base at J, with 11 bases between the two ends. CDR1 is MNHEY and CDR2 is SMNVEV in the germline V gene (reference sequence). CDR3 nucleotide sequence: TGTGCCACCTGGGACAATTCCTACGAGCAGTACTTC. It is translated as CATWDNSYEQYF.

This chain joins TRBV19 and TRBJ1-1; D is possibly TRBD1 (5 bases). Germline lookup yields CDR1 LNHDA and CDR2 SQIVND (reference sequence). The length of the CDR3 is 13 residues. The V end was cut by 5 bases, the J end by 4 bases, with 11 bases between. In DNA, the CDR3 is TGTGCCAGTAGTCGGGGGATTGTCACTGAAGCTTTCTTT. Residues: CASSRGIVTEAFF.

The V and J genes are TRBV4-2 and TRBJ2-2, with TRBD1 matching 11 bases. The CDR3 consists of 16 residues. Germline V gives CDR1 LGHNA, CDR2 YNFKEQ. The junction had 5 bases not matched to a gene; V was cut back by 4 bases and J by 4 bases. CDR3 sequence: CASSPRTGGGTGELFF. As DNA, the CDR3 is TGTGCCAGCAGCCCGAGGACAGGGGGCGGCACCGGGGAGCTGTTTTTT.

The rearrangement joins TRBV27 to TRBJ2-7; D may be TRBD2 (5 bases). The germline gives CDR1 MNHEY, CDR2 SMNVEV (reference sequence). The CDR3 extends over 15 amino acids. V lost 7 bases, J lost 0 bases, and 16 bases lay in between. The CDR3 loop is CASTPGNPSSYEQYF. In DNA, the CDR3 is TGTGCCAGCACCCCGGGAAATCCGAGCTCCTACGAGCAGTACTTC.

The chain joins TRBV19 to TRBJ2-2; a weak D match, TRBD2 (6 bases). V was cut by 5 bases and J by 9 bases, with 25 bases left in between. The CDR3 length is 17 residues. Germline assignment: CDR1 LNHDA and CDR2 SQIVND (reference sequence). The CDR3 protein is CASSSLMGRETFRELFF. CDR3 in DNA: TGTGCCAGTAGTTCTCTGATGGGACGGGAGACATTCCGGGAGCTGTTTTTT.

This rearrangement joins TRBV2 to TRBJ1-1, with D tentatively TRBD1 (6 bases). The V gene lost 8 bases and the J gene lost 3 bases, with 16 bases spanning the gap. The V gene's germline CDR1 is SNHLY and CDR2 FYNNEI. The CDR3 extends over 14 amino acids. CDR3 sequence reads: CASDVGRGDTEAFF. The CDR3 DNA reads as TGTGCCAGCGACGTCGGGAGGGGGGACACTGAAGCTTTCTTT.

The chain carries TRBV2 and TRBJ2-7; 10 bases map to TRBD1. Germline values: CDR1 SNHLY, CDR2 FYNNEI. V shed 8 bases, J shed 1 base, and the junction held 8 bases outside the gene matches. This CDR3 is built from 15 residues. For the CDR3, the DNA is TGTGCCAGCCAAGATGGGACAGGGGTATCCTACGAGCAGTACTTC. It translates to CASQDGTGVSYEQYF.

The chain uses TRBV28 and TRBJ1-4; TRBD1 matches at 10 bases. CDR3 length: 17 residues. Germline V lookup: CDR1 MDHEN, CDR2 SYDVKM. V gave up 6 bases and J gave up 5 bases; unmatched junction bases: 12. This CDR3 is CASRTGTGVIQNEKLFF. Written as DNA, the CDR3 is TGTGCCAGCAGAACCGGGACAGGGGTGATACAGAATGAAAAACTGTTTTTT.

The chain combines TRBV7-9 with TRBJ1-1; 8 bases align to TRBD1. V shed 3 bases, J shed 2 bases, and the junction held 5 bases outside the gene matches. The CDR3 extends over 15 amino acids. CDR1 is SEHNR, CDR2 FQNEAQ, per germline (reference sequence). The CDR3 here is CASSFPDRGNTEAFF. CDR3 nucleotide sequence: TGTGCCAGCAGCTTTCCAGACAGGGGCAACACTGAAGCTTTCTTT.

The chain uses TRBV7-9 and TRBJ2-2, with D perhaps matching TRBD1 (6 bases). The germline V gene encodes CDR1 SEHNR and CDR2 FQNEAQ (reference sequence). This CDR3 has 13 residues. V was cut by 4 bases and J by 5 bases, with 8 bases left in between. CDR3 protein: CASSSTGTGELFF. CDR3 bases: TGTGCCAGCAGCTCAACAGGGACCGGGGAGCTGTTTTTT.

The V and J genes are TRBV9 and TRBJ2-7; D is possibly TRBD2 (6 bases). This CDR3 is built from 16 residues. CDR1 is SGDLS, CDR2 YYNGEE, per germline. V gave up 4 bases and J gave up 5 bases, with 22 bases separating them. The CDR3 protein is CASSPGAGDSGDEQYF. The CDR3 DNA is TGTGCCAGCAGCCCCGGAGCTGGGGACTCCGGAGACGAGCAGTACTTC.

In its sample, this clone was seen once. The V call is TRBV6-6, the J call TRBJ1-5; possibly TRBD1 for D (6 bases). Trimming cost V 2 bases and J 6 bases, with 14 bases left between them. Germline-derived CDR1 and CDR2 are MNHNY and SVGAGI (reference sequence). CDR3 length: 15 amino acids. CDR3 bases: TGTGCCAGCAGTTACCCACCCGGGACACCTCAGCCCCAGCATTTT. It encodes CASSYPPGTPQPQHF.

V is TRBV2 and J is TRBJ1-2; 9 bases fit TRBD1. Germline V gene data show CDR1 as SNHLY and CDR2 as FYNNEI. J gave up 6 bases and V 10 bases, and 9 bases lay outside the gene matches. CDR3 size: 13 residues. The CDR3 is CAIPGQGRNGYTF. DNA for the CDR3: TGTGCCATCCCGGGACAGGGTAGGAATGGCTACACCTTC.

The sample holds one count of this clone. The J gene is TRBJ2-1, the V gene TRBV5-1; 11 bases are shared with TRBD2. The junction had 7 bases not matched to a gene; V was cut back by 4 bases and J by 1 base. There are 17 residues in the CDR3. Germline V gene sequence: CDR1 SGHRS, CDR2 YFSETQ. The CDR3, as DNA: TGCGCCAGCAGCGCTGGGACTAGCGGAACATCCTACAATGAGCAGTTCTTC. Translation: CASSAGTSGTSYNEQFF.

The chain has TRBV19 and TRBJ1-2; D is uncertain. The CDR3 loop spans 8 amino acids. CDR1 is LNHDA, CDR2 SQIVND, per germline (reference sequence). CDR3 DNA: TGTGGAGCGGGTGGCTACACCTTC. This translates into CGAGGYTF.